One and the same sample provided the 19 T cell receptor beta chains below, sequenced in a study of T cells in Graves' hyperthyroidism and ophthalmopathy (dated by TCRdb to the late 2010s). Preparation of the library involved multiplex PCR. This sample was sequenced with an Illumina HiSeq 2000. TCR beta CDR3 regions were amplified from RNA transcripts. A first-round RT-PCR of the TCR CDR3 used the HTBI primer set with the Qiagen OneStep RT-PCR kit. TCRdb trimmed the raw reads at Q25, called clones with MiXCR and kept productive beta chains. Rows are combined by CDR3 protein, so each entry shows the most common genes and DNA. The sample table lists about 500,000 distinct CDR3 sequences, 17% of them with a count of one. 15% to 20% of the sample is in the top ten clones. The sample taken for sequencing was blood. The receptor source for this set is a woman aged 18-29 years with Graves' ophthalmopathy.

This clonotype has ten or more counts. This sequence joins TRBV12-3 or TRBV12-4 and TRBJ1-1; D is ambiguous. The CDR3 runs to 15 residues. V lost 2 bases and J lost 4, with 14 bases in between. The CDR3 region is CASSLSSDDGTEAFF. As DNA, the CDR3 is TGTGCCAGCAGTTTAAGCTCTGATGATGGCACTGAAGCTTTCTTT.

In regard to this clonotype: This sequence may be a read error, since a much larger clone differs from it by one base. In this CDR3 the conserved last residue, phenylalanine or tryptophan, is missing, so a read error is likely. The chain combines TRBV6-2 or TRBV6-3 with TRBJ1-1; D is unresolved. The CDR3 consists of 13 residues. The germline V gene has CDR1 MNHEY and CDR2 SVGEGT. Trimming shortened V by 6 bases and J by 2 bases, and 10 bases separated the two germline ends. CDR3 protein: CASSFSVNTEAFS. CDR3 nucleotide sequence: TGTGCCAGCAGCTTCAGTGTTAACACTGAAGCTTTCTCT.

Note on this clonotype: One end of the junction varies from germline; a read error may be responsible. The rearrangement joins TRBV7-9 to TRBJ2-5; the match to TRBD1 covers 9 bases. CDR1 is SEHNR, CDR2 FQNEAQ, per germline (reference sequence). CDR3 length: 14 residues. The CDR3 here is CASSLWDRAETRYF. For the CDR3, the DNA is TGTGCCAGCAGCTTATGGGACAGGGCGGAGACCCGGTACTTC.

This clonotype was seen repeatedly, ten times or more. V is TRBV10-3 and J is TRBJ1-3; D ambiguous. The germline V gene encodes CDR1 ENHRY and CDR2 SYGVKD. This CDR3 is built from 14 residues. The V and J ends lost 5 bases and 4 bases respectively, with 12 bases between them. CDR3 residues: CAISPTKLGNTIYF. DNA of the CDR3: TGTGCCATCAGTCCGACGAAATTGGGAAACACCATATATTTT.

This clonotype was observed a few times. The chain uses TRBV20-1 and TRBJ2-7; 15 bases fit TRBD2. CDR1 and CDR2 (germline): DFQATT, SNEGSKA (reference sequence). This CDR3 is 14 amino acids long. Trimming removed 6 bases from V and 6 bases from J; junction bases left unmatched: 6. DNA for the CDR3: TGCAGTGCAACAAAGGGACTAGCGGGAGGCGAGCAGTACTTC. This translates into CSATKGLAGGEQYF.

This clonotype has a count of ten or more. The genes are TRBV6-1 and TRBJ2-1; no clear D. CDR1 MNHNS and CDR2 SASEGT come from the germline V gene. The CDR3 sequence is 12 residues long. The V and J ends lost 2 bases and 4 bases respectively, with 3 bases between them. The CDR3 DNA reads TGTGCCAGCAGTGAATTGTACAATGAGCAGTTCTTC. It encodes CASSELYNEQFF.

The rearrangement links TRBV30 to TRBJ1-2; D is ambiguous. The ends were cut back, 8 bases at V and 7 bases at J, with 20 bases in the middle. The V gene's germline CDR1 is GTSNPN and CDR2 SVGIG (reference sequence). The CDR3 is 13 amino acids. DNA of the CDR3: TGTGCCGTCCCCGGTCCCCATAACGGTGGCTACACCTTC. Its translation: CAVPGPHNGGYTF.

The count of this clonotype is one. The rearrangement joins TRBV6-4 to TRBJ1-1; weak D call: TRBD1 (5 bases). Trimming pared 0 bases from V and 7 bases from J, leaving 12 bases between. Germline V CDR1 and CDR2: MRHNA, SNTAGT. This CDR3 has 14 residues. The CDR3 reads CASSDSNRGGEAFF. As DNA, the CDR3 is TGTGCCAGCAGTGACTCGAATAGGGGAGGTGAAGCTTTCTTT.

The chain is built from TRBV27 and TRBJ1-1; D is possibly TRBD1 (5 bases). The CDR3 is 14 residues long. V was clipped by 3 bases and J by 5 bases, with 13 bases between them. CDR1 is MNHEY, CDR2 SMNVEV, per germline (reference sequence). The CDR3 DNA reads TGTGCCAGCAGTTTCCTCAGGGATAGTACTGAAGCTTTCTTT. The encoded protein is CASSFLRDSTEAFF.

This chain links TRBV27 with TRBJ2-7, with D maybe TRBD2 (5 bases). Trimming cost V 6 bases and J 2 bases, with 11 bases left between them. From germline, CDR1 is MNHEY and CDR2 SMNVEV (reference sequence). This CDR3 spans 13 amino acids. The CDR3, as DNA: TGTGCCAGCAGCCCGGGATTTGCCTACGAGCAGTACTTC. Its translation: CASSPGFAYEQYF.

This clonotype was found many times. The J gene is TRBJ1-1, the V gene TRBV3-1; no definite D call. The CDR3 covers 13 residues. Germline V gene data show CDR1 as LGHDT and CDR2 as YNNKEL (reference sequence). V lost 3 bases to trimming and J lost 0 bases, with 5 bases between them. The CDR3 spells CASSQIMNTEAFF. The CDR3 bases are TGTGCCAGCAGCCAGATTATGAACACTGAAGCTTTCTTT.

The chain joins TRBV12-5 to TRBJ1-2, with D perhaps TRBD1 (5 bases). The germline gives CDR1 LGHNT, CDR2 FRNRAP. Trimming took off 5 bases at V and 7 bases at J, with 14 bases between the two ends. The CDR3 has 13 amino acids. CDR3 in amino acids: CASGLSGVGGYTF. Written as DNA, the CDR3 is TGTGCTAGTGGTCTATCGGGGGTTGGTGGCTACACCTTC. The full variable domain, in which reference TRBV12-5 and TRBJ1-2 provide the parts outside the CDR3, is DARVTQTPRHKVTEMGQEVTMRCQPILGHNTVFWYRQTMMQGLELLAYFRNRAPLDDSGMPKDRFSAEMPDATLATLKIQPSEPRDSAVYFCASGLSGVGGYTFGSGTRLTVV.

V is TRBV2 and J is TRBJ2-1; the match to TRBD2 covers 9 bases. Germline V CDR1 and CDR2: SNHLY, FYNNEI. V was pared by 4 bases and J by 6 bases, with 10 bases of the junction left unmatched. CDR3 size: 16 residues. CDR3 bases: TGTGCCAGCAGTGGAAGGACTAGCGCGATCCTCAATGAGCAGTTCTTC. Encoded protein: CASSGRTSAILNEQFF.

This clonotype was counted at least ten times. V gene TRBV20-1 combines with J gene TRBJ2-1, with 12 nucleotides matching TRBD1. CDR1 DFQATT and CDR2 SNEGSKA come from the germline V gene (reference sequence). The J segment lost 9 bases and the V segment lost 7 bases, leaving 10 bases of the junction unmatched. This CDR3 region has 14 residues. CDR3 nucleotide sequence: TGCAGTGTTGACCTGGGACAGGGGGCGAGTGAGCAGTTCTTC. Protein product: CSVDLGQGASEQFF.

This clonotype appeared many times. The CDR3 spells CASSHPLPAGANEQFF. CDR3 coding DNA: TGTGCCAGCAGCCACCCCCTCCCAGCGGGAGCAAATGAGCAGTTCTTC. V gene TRBV3-1 combines with J gene TRBJ2-1; 8 bases agree with TRBD2. V gave up 3 bases and J gave up 7 bases; unmatched junction bases: 11. Germline values: CDR1 LGHDT, CDR2 YNNKEL (reference sequence). CDR3 length: 16 residues.

This clonotype appeared a few times. V usage is TRBV29-1 and J usage is TRBJ2-3, with D hard to call. The CDR3 extends over 12 amino acids. Trimming cost V 6 bases and J 2 bases, with 9 bases left between them. Looked up from germline, CDR1 is SQVTM and CDR2 is ANQGSEA. In DNA, the CDR3 is TGCAGCGTCGCGAGGAACACAGATACGCAGTATTTT. The encoded protein is CSVARNTDTQYF.

This clonotype appeared many times. V gene TRBV15 combines with J gene TRBJ1-1; D remains unclear. V was trimmed by 0 bases and J by 1 base, leaving 9 bases between them. The CDR3 consists of 15 residues. Germline values: CDR1 LNHNV, CDR2 YYDKDF (reference sequence). The CDR3 region is CATSRERTANTEAFF. The CDR3 nucleotides are TGTGCCACCAGCAGAGAAAGAACAGCGAACACTGAAGCTTTCTTT.

Ten or more counts support this clonotype. The V gene is TRBV27, the J gene TRBJ2-1; D might be TRBD2 (6 bases). V was shortened by 7 bases and J by 4 bases, with 23 bases between the two germline ends. The CDR3 length is 17 residues. CDR1 and CDR2 (germline): MNHEY, SMNVEV (reference sequence). CDR3 coding DNA: TGTGCCAGCACCTCCCAGCCAGGCAGCGGGTTTTACAATGAGCAGTTCTTC. This sequence encodes CASTSQPGSGFYNEQFF.

This clonotype was counted a few times. This chain connects TRBV5-1 to TRBJ2-6; no firm D call. The V end lost 7 bases, the J end lost 0 bases, and 8 bases lay between the germline ends. The CDR3 has 14 amino acids. Per germline, CDR1 SGHRS and CDR2 YFSETQ. CDR3 residues: CASQNPSGANVLTF. CDR3 bases: TGCGCCAGCCAAAATCCCTCTGGGGCCAACGTCCTGACTTTC.